This TCR beta chain was captured in a study of blood T cell repertoires in COVID-19. Cohort placement rested on clinical history that participants reported themselves. Authors' analysis steps: From reference gene primer amplification, estimates of nucleated cell counts were derived. Method: immunoSEQ multiplex PCR; TCRdb's copy keeps in-frame clones and lacks some. V, J and clone size reflect that table, while D and trimming were determined from the DNA. The sample lists roughly 190,000 clones, around 83% occurring once. The sequenced material came from PBMCs or T cells enriched from blood (not recorded which). This TCR derives from a middle-aged woman in a cohort exposed to, infected with or recovered from COVID-19 (not recorded which).

The CDR3 protein is CASSDRTSGSNEQYF. CDR3 bases: TGTGCCAGCAGCGACCGGACTAGCGGGAGCAACGAGCAGTACTTC. V and J are TRBV9 and TRBJ2-7; 13 nucleotides line up with TRBD2. The CDR3 has 15 residues. The germline V gene encodes CDR1 SGDLS and CDR2 YYNGEE. V was clipped by 3 bases and J by 5 bases; unmatched bases: 5.